Reported below is one T cell receptor (beta chain). Its antigen is undetermined. This sample is part of a study of cytomegalovirus exposure and HLA in healthy donors. It was with 60 Vbeta and 13 Jbeta primers that the PCR ran. The assay was immunoSEQ multiplex PCR, and TCRdb's table has in-frame clones only and misses some. The sample holds 100,000 to 150,000 clones. Regarding the study as a whole: Presence/absence analyses treated sequencing depth as roughly uniform across donors. Earlier analysis yielded a pattern in which most TCR beta V segments were productive about 87% or about 30% of the time. Relative to the roughly 690-donor mean, N-insertions were reportedly fewer in an Asian-associated ancestry cluster in a later analysis.

Sequencing was done on a sample of PBMCs. This TCR was recovered from a man aged 25-45 years in good health and CMV-seronegative.

CDR3 bases: TGCGCCAGCAGCCAAGCCCCTATGGCGGTGAACACTGAAGCTTTCTTT. Translated: CASSQAPMAVNTEAFF. The rearrangement links TRBV4-1 to TRBJ1-1, with D hard to call. V was shortened by 1 base and J by 0 bases, with 12 bases between the two germline ends. Germline V gene sequence: CDR1 MGHRA, CDR2 YSYEKL. The CDR3 covers 16 residues.